These 6 T cell receptor beta chains were all obtained from the same sample, sequenced in a study of identical twins. TCRdb recomputed calls from the 5' RACE reads with MiXCR, one row per CDR3 protein. This table has more than 1.5 million distinct CDR3 sequences, less than 40% appearing once. Sequenced material: cord blood. The source of these receptors is a newborn girl in good health.

This clonotype was picked up a small number of times. The gene calls are TRBV3-1 and TRBJ2-7; TRBD2 matches 7 bases. Germline V CDR1 and CDR2: LGHDT, YNNKEL (reference sequence). V lost 1 base to trimming and J lost 3 bases; unmatched junction nucleotides: 9. CDR3 length equals 16 residues. Written as DNA, the CDR3 is TGTGCCAGCAGCCAAGGATTACTCAGGACTAGCTACGAGCAGTACTTC. It yields the protein CASSQGLLRTSYEQYF.

The table lists this clonotype with a few counts. This chain uses TRBV12-3 or TRBV12-4 with TRBJ2-7; D gene ambiguous. The CDR3 sequence is 14 residues long. V was trimmed by 3 bases and J by 0 bases, leaving 9 bases between them. CDR3 sequence reads: CASSFMWDSYEQYF. The CDR3 region has the DNA TGTGCCAGCAGTTTCATGTGGGACTCCTACGAGCAGTACTTC.

This clonotype has a handful of counts. The V gene is TRBV4-2, the J gene TRBJ2-1; 7 bases are shared with TRBD2. The junction had 7 bases not matched to a gene; V was cut back by 0 bases and J by 2 bases. Germline CDR1 and CDR2: LGHNA and YNFKEQ. CDR3 length: 17 amino acids. Written as DNA, the CDR3 is TGTGCCAGCAGCCAAGAGCCAGCGGGGTCTGCCTACAATGAGCAGTTCTTC. It is translated as CASSQEPAGSAYNEQFF.

This clonotype was counted only a few times. J is TRBJ2-7 and V is TRBV20-1; D is perhaps TRBD1 or TRBD2 (5 bases each). Trimming pared 8 bases from V and 1 base from J, leaving 15 bases between. Looked up from germline, CDR1 is DFQATT and CDR2 is SNEGSKA (reference sequence). The CDR3 covers 13 residues. The CDR3 DNA reads TGCAGTCCCCATCGGGGCGGGTCCTACGAGCAGTACTTC. It translates to CSPHRGGSYEQYF.

This chain's CDR3 is CASSPKEGNTEAFF. The CDR3 DNA reads TGCGCCAGCAGCCCTAAGGAGGGGAACACTGAAGCTTTCTTT. This chain links TRBV4-1 with TRBJ1-1; D gene uncertain. V lost 4 bases and J 1 base, leaving 10 bases between the germline ends. CDR3 length equals 14 residues. Germline V CDR1 and CDR2: MGHRA, YSYEKL.

This clonotype appeared a few times. A read error may explain this, as a much larger clone is one base away. The chain has TRBV3-1 and TRBJ2-1; D may be TRBD1 or TRBD2 (5 bases each). The length of the CDR3 is 12 residues. In germline, CDR1 is LGHDT, CDR2 YNNKEL (reference sequence). Trimming pared 4 bases from V and 5 bases from J, leaving 6 bases between. The CDR3, as DNA: TGTGCCAGCAGCCGGGGACACAATGAGCAGTTCTTC. It codes for CASSRGHNEQFF.